This T cell receptor beta chain stems from a study of T cells after yellow fever vaccination. Overall study context: Some fractions had low cell numbers, and these were prepared with SMART-Seq v4 Ultra Low Input. The study, taken as a whole, reports: Detected again after the booster were most primary-vaccination clones, at 96% CD4 and 70% to 90% CD8.

As TCR cDNA was made by 5'RACE template switching, a universal primer site and UMIs were added. TCRdb passed the 5' RACE reads through MiXCR, listing each CDR3 protein once. Altogether around 260,000 distinct CDR3 sequences are present, around 4.9% being singletons, with the ten largest covering around 3.5%. This clonotype was counted between two and nine times. The antigen is undetermined. With V trimmed by 6 bases and J by 0 bases, 8 bases remained unmatched. This CDR3 has 16 amino acids. In germline, CDR1 is MGHRA, CDR2 YSYEKL. Sequences were derived from CD4+ T cells sorted from PBMCs, sampled on the day of the yellow fever booster vaccination. The clonotype comes from a man aged 18 to 35 who received the YFV17D yellow fever vaccine. The V gene is TRBV4-1, the J gene TRBJ2-1; 7 bases agree with TRBD1. The CDR3 coding sequence is TGCGCCAGCAGAACACCGGGACAGTACTCCTACAATGAGCAGTTCTTC. Amino acid sequence: CASRTPGQYSYNEQFF.